One and the same sample provided the 10 T cell receptor beta chains below, sequenced in a study of shared clonotypes between healthy human individuals (dated by TCRdb to 2020 to 2022). Receptor amplification or capture employed the immunoSEQ multiplex PCR assay. TCRdb obtained this table from immuneACCESS and retained in-frame rearrangements with V and J assigned. These tables miss some clones; where compared with another copy, unresolved V genes account for less than half of the shortfall, and the remainder is unexplained. The sample has some 2,000,000 clones on record, roughly 95% of them singletons. The ten largest make up more than 0.1% of the sample. The material sequenced was naive CD4+ T cells sorted from blood. What the cell subset or site label conveys for this sample: CD45RA+ positively selected. These receptors were collected from a man aged 18 to 30 in good health.

The chain is built from TRBV11-2 and TRBJ2-2; maybe TRBD2 (5 bases). The germline gives CDR1 SGHAT, CDR2 FQNNGV. V was trimmed by 2 bases and J by 5 bases, leaving 12 bases between them. This CDR3 is 15 amino acids long. The CDR3 loop reads CASSLPTGMTGELFF. The CDR3 region has the DNA TGTGCCAGCAGCTTACCGACGGGGATGACCGGGGAGCTGTTTTTT. The entire variable domain, with the rest obtained from reference TRBV11-2 and TRBJ2-2, is as follows: EAGVAQSPRYKIIEKRQSVAFWCNPISGHATLYWYQQILGQGPKLLIQFQNNGVVDDSQLPKDRFSAERLKGVDSTLKIQPAKLEDSAVYLCASSLPTGMTGELFFGEGSRLTVL.

About this clone itself: At the DNA level, this CDR3 is encoded by other sequences in the same sample as well. The chain links TRBV18 to TRBJ2-3; possible D gene TRBD2, 6 bases. The V end was cut by 0 bases, the J end by 5 bases, with 6 bases between. Germline CDR1 is KGHSH and CDR2 is LQKENI. The CDR3 loop spans 13 amino acids. The CDR3 is CASSPPGRDTQYF. CDR3 DNA: TGTGCCAGCTCACCACCCGGGAGAGATACGCAGTATTTT.

As for this clone: The sample carries other DNA sequences with the same CDR3. CDR3 sequence: CASSPGPNTEAFF. CDR3 sequence (DNA): TGTGCCAGCTCACCCGGTCCCAACACTGAAGCTTTCTTT. The rearrangement uses TRBV18 and TRBJ1-1; D is unresolved. V dropped 3 bases and J dropped 2 bases, with 7 bases sitting between them. The CDR3 covers 13 residues. Germline assignment: CDR1 KGHSH and CDR2 LQKENI.

The chain joins TRBV10-3 to TRBJ2-7, with D hard to call. This CDR3 is built from 15 residues. Germline values: CDR1 ENHRY, CDR2 SYGVKD. Trimming removed 0 bases at V and 2 bases at J, with 11 bases between. CDR3 bases: TGTGCCATCAGTGAGTCGATTGCGGATACCTACGAGCAGTACTTC. This gives the protein CAISESIADTYEQYF.

CDR3 region: CASTPRGQPEAFF. For the CDR3, the DNA is TGTGCCAGCACCCCTAGGGGGCAACCTGAAGCTTTCTTT. V is TRBV5-6 and J is TRBJ1-1, with 7 bases fitting TRBD1. The CDR3 loop spans 13 amino acids. The germline V gene has CDR1 SGHDT and CDR2 YYEEEE. The junction had 8 bases not matched to a gene; V was cut back by 6 bases and J by 6 bases.

The V call is TRBV11-2, the J call TRBJ2-1; TRBD1 agrees at 7 bases. CDR3 length equals 15 residues. Losses at the gene ends were 0 bases for V and 3 bases for J; bases not matched to a gene: 2. Germline loops: CDR1 SGHAT, CDR2 FQNNGV. The CDR3 DNA reads TGTGCCAGCAGCTTAGATTGGACAGGCTACAATGAGCAGTTCTTC. This translates into CASSLDWTGYNEQFF.

The rearrangement links TRBV6-6 to TRBJ2-1; D is uncertain. From germline, CDR1 is MNHNY and CDR2 SVGAGI (reference sequence). This CDR3 is 14 amino acids long. V was pared by 2 bases and J by 2 bases, with 7 bases between. CDR3 coding DNA: TGTGCCAGCAGTTACCGATCTGCCTACAATGAGCAGTTCTTC. It encodes CASSYRSAYNEQFF.

J is TRBJ1-5 and V is TRBV19; 8 nucleotides align to TRBD1. The germline gives CDR1 LNHDA, CDR2 SQIVND (reference sequence). V was pared by 7 bases and J by 7 bases, with 12 bases of the junction left unmatched. The CDR3 runs to 15 residues. CDR3 region: CASTGGQAGGQPQHF. The CDR3 nucleotides read TGTGCCAGTACCGGGGGACAGGCGGGAGGCCAGCCCCAGCATTTT.

The chain uses TRBV18 and TRBJ1-2, with D possibly being TRBD1 (6 bases). Germline-derived CDR1 and CDR2 are KGHSH and LQKENI. The ends were cut back, 1 base at V and 4 bases at J, with 13 bases in the middle. This CDR3 spans 15 amino acids. The CDR3 coding sequence is TGTGCCAGCTCACCACGTACAGGGACCTCCTATGGCTACACCTTC. Translation gives CASSPRTGTSYGYTF.

CDR3 region: CARRDRGAYGYTF. The CDR3 DNA reads as TGTGCCCGCAGGGACAGGGGGGCCTATGGCTACACCTTC. The rearrangement joins TRBV30 to TRBJ1-2; 11 bases map to TRBD1. The junction had 6 bases not matched to a gene; V was cut back by 8 bases and J by 4 bases. The V gene's germline CDR1 is GTSNPN and CDR2 SVGIG (reference sequence). This CDR3 contains 13 residues.